These 25 T cell receptor beta chains were sequenced from one sample in a study of blood T cell repertoires in COVID-19. TCRdb keeps only in-frame clones here, not all; method: immunoSEQ multiplex PCR. Altogether some 180,000 clones are present, roughly 79% being singletons, with the ten largest covering 11%. Sequenced sample: peripheral blood. The receptors here all came from a woman aged 40 to 50 with COVID-19, enrolled during active disease.

Concerning this clone: Other DNA sequences in the same sample also yield this CDR3. The chain uses TRBV28 and TRBJ2-7; D not certain. The CDR3 loop spans 11 amino acids. V dropped 2 bases and J dropped 3 bases, with 2 bases sitting between them. Germline loops: CDR1 MDHEN, CDR2 SYDVKM. CDR3 sequence reads: CASSLLYEQYF. DNA of the CDR3: TGTGCCAGCAGTTTACTCTACGAGCAGTACTTC.

J is TRBJ2-2 and V is TRBV19; 8 positions agree with TRBD2. V lost 6 bases and J lost 0; bases outside the gene matches: 3. The CDR3 runs to 15 residues. Germline CDR1 LNHDA, CDR2 SQIVND (reference sequence). The CDR3 reads CASRRLASNTGELFF. As DNA, the CDR3 is TGTGCCAGTAGGAGACTAGCGTCGAACACCGGGGAGCTGTTTTTT.

The chain links TRBV6-6 to TRBJ2-1, with 14 bases aligning to TRBD2. The V and J ends lost 6 bases and 5 bases, in that order; junction bases with no gene match: 6. This CDR3 comprises 16 residues. Germline CDR1 MNHNY, CDR2 SVGAGI (reference sequence). The CDR3 is CASRTTSGGAHNEQFF. The CDR3, as DNA: TGTGCCAGCAGGACGACTAGCGGGGGGGCCCACAATGAGCAGTTCTTC.

The rearrangement links TRBV30 to TRBJ2-1; D is unclear. V lost 1 base and J 6 bases, leaving 4 bases between the germline ends. In germline, CDR1 is GTSNPN, CDR2 SVGIG (reference sequence). The CDR3 totals 11 residues. The CDR3 DNA reads TGTGCCTGGAGTGACATCAATGAGCAGTTCTTC. Protein: CAWSDINEQFF.

The J gene is TRBJ2-3, the V gene TRBV7-3; D might be TRBD1 (6 bases). The CDR3 has 17 residues. Germline V CDR1 and CDR2: SGHTA, FQGTGA. V gave up 1 base and J gave up 3 bases, with 17 bases separating them. The DNA for the CDR3 is TGTGCCAGCAGCTTAAGTCCTCACCATACAGGGACAGATACGCAGTATTTT. Its protein is CASSLSPHHTGTDTQYF.

The chain is built from TRBV29-1 and TRBJ2-7, with TRBD1 identical over 7 bases. The J segment lost 5 bases and the V segment lost 7 bases, leaving 14 bases of the junction unmatched. The CDR3 has 14 amino acids. Germline values: CDR1 SQVTM, CDR2 ANQGSEA. CDR3: CSALRDRDSHEQYF. The CDR3 DNA is TGCAGCGCTCTCCGGGACAGAGATTCCCACGAGCAGTACTTC.

The V and J genes are TRBV19 and TRBJ2-7; 8 bases fit TRBD2. The CDR3 consists of 14 residues. Trimming at V came to 6 bases and at J to 0 bases, leaving 4 bases not matched to a gene. The germline gives CDR1 LNHDA, CDR2 SQIVND (reference sequence). The CDR3: CASSPSGSSYEQYF. In nucleotides, the CDR3 is TGTGCCAGTAGCCCCAGCGGGAGCTCCTACGAGCAGTACTTC.

This chain links TRBV19 with TRBJ1-5; 8 bases map to TRBD1. The CDR3 sequence is 15 residues long. The junction had 8 bases not matched to a gene; V was cut back by 4 bases and J by 6 bases. Germline CDR1 is LNHDA and CDR2 is SQIVND (reference sequence). CDR3 sequence reads: CASSRDRGRSQPQHF. The CDR3 region has the DNA TGTGCCAGTAGTAGAGACAGGGGAAGGAGTCAGCCCCAGCATTTT.

J is TRBJ2-3 and V is TRBV4-1, with 8 bases matching TRBD2. The CDR3 spans 17 residues. The germline V gene encodes CDR1 MGHRA and CDR2 YSYEKL. The V segment lost 1 base and the J segment 5 bases; nucleotides outside the gene matches: 11. The CDR3 DNA is TGCGCCAGCAGCCAAGTAACCACGGGGGGGTGGGGAGATACGCAGTATTTT. Protein sequence: CASSQVTTGGWGDTQYF.

The rearrangement uses TRBV21-1 and TRBJ2-5; no check of the table's D call, TRBD2, against the DNA was made. TRBV21-1 is a known pseudogene. CDR3 size: 17 residues. Here the CDR3 reads CASSGRTSGGHQETQYF. CDR3 nucleotides: TGTGCCAGCAGCGGCCGGACTAGCGGGGGGCACCAAGAGACCCAGTACTTC.

V gene TRBV9 combines with J gene TRBJ1-2; TRBD1 matches 8 bases. After removal of 2 bases from V and 7 bases from J, the junction contained 10 bases not matched to a gene. This CDR3 has 15 amino acids. Germline V CDR1 and CDR2: SGDLS, YYNGEE. The CDR3 here is CASSVSGQAKGGYTF. CDR3 sequence (DNA): TGTGCCAGCAGCGTGTCGGGACAGGCGAAGGGTGGCTACACCTTC.

J is TRBJ2-5 and V is TRBV4-1; D possibly corresponds to TRBD2 (6 bases). The ends were cut back, 2 bases at V and 1 base at J, with 17 bases in the middle. Germline-derived CDR1 and CDR2 are MGHRA and YSYEKL. This CDR3 has 17 residues. CDR3 sequence reads: CASSQTERGSAQETQYF. CDR3 bases: TGCGCCAGCAGCCAAACTGAACGGGGGTCAGCCCAAGAGACCCAGTACTTC.

The V and J genes are TRBV19 and TRBJ1-4; D might be TRBD1 (6 bases). The germline V and J ends were trimmed by 3 bases and 5 bases, with 10 bases remaining between them. The germline CDR1 and CDR2 sequences are LNHDA and SQIVND (reference sequence). CDR3 length: 14 amino acids. The chain's CDR3 is CASSIEGTNEKLFF. In DNA form, the CDR3 reads TGTGCCAGTAGTATTGAGGGGACAAATGAAAAACTGTTTTTT.

V is TRBV11-2 and J is TRBJ2-6; 7 nucleotides line up with TRBD1. CDR3 length: 17 residues. V dropped 4 bases and J dropped 4; count of bases not matched to a gene: 10. Germline V lookup: CDR1 SGHAT, CDR2 FQNNGV. As DNA, the CDR3 is TGTGCCAGCAGCTCCCGGCTACAGGGGACAGGGGCCAACGTCCTGACTTTC. Translation gives CASSSRLQGTGANVLTF.

The chain couples TRBV23-1 to TRBJ1-1; the D gene is possibly TRBD1 (6 bases). TRBV23-1 has ORF status, its function being uncertain. CDR3 length equals 19 residues. V was pared by 8 bases and J by 4 bases, with 32 bases between. The CDR3 region is CASGSRHTGFRLHLTEAFF. The CDR3 bases are TGCGCCAGCGGATCACGCCATACAGGGTTTAGGCTGCATCTCACTGAAGCTTTCTTT.

The chain joins TRBV5-4 to TRBJ2-6; D gene ambiguous. This CDR3 has 14 amino acids. The V gene's germline CDR1 is SGHNT and CDR2 YYREEE (reference sequence). V lost 5 bases, J lost 1 base, and 7 bases lay in between. This chain's CDR3 is CASSTESGANVLTF. The DNA of the CDR3 is TGTGCCAGCAGTACTGAGTCTGGGGCCAACGTCCTGACTTTC.

This clone was seen just once. The chain recombines TRBV7-9 with TRBJ2-3, with a weak D call TRBD2 (6 bases). This CDR3 contains 12 residues. Trimming pared 5 bases from V and 9 bases from J, leaving 12 bases between. Germline V gene sequence: CDR1 SEHNR, CDR2 FQNEAQ (reference sequence). CDR3: CASSPGLETQYF. Written as DNA, the CDR3 is TGTGCCAGCAGCCCGGGACTGGAAACGCAGTATTTT.

A note on this clone: Germline and junction disagree at one end, which may indicate a read error. This chain links TRBV7-7 with TRBJ2-3; D tentatively reads TRBD1 or TRBD2 (6 bases each). The CDR3 covers 14 residues. Per the germline V gene, CDR1 is SSHAT and CDR2 is FNYEAQ (reference sequence). Here the CDR3 reads CASSLGGRGDTQYF. The DNA of the CDR3 is TGTGCTAGCAGCTTAGGGGGGCGTGGGGATACGCAGTATTTT. Full variable domain (missing parts from reference TRBV7-7 and TRBJ2-3): GAGVSQSPRYKVTKRGQDVTLRCDPISSHATLYWYQQALGQGPEFLTYFNYEAQPDKSGLPSDRFSAERPEGSISTLTIQRTEQRDSAMYRCASSLGGRGDTQYFGPGTRLTVL.

The chain links TRBV6-1 to TRBJ2-1; 16 nucleotides agree with TRBD2. The junction had 9 bases not matched to a gene; V was cut back by 2 bases and J by 5 bases. Germline CDR1 reads MNHNS; CDR2 reads SASEGT. CDR3 length equals 19 residues. The CDR3 region is CASSEKWGLAGGRHNEQFF. CDR3 coding DNA: TGTGCCAGCAGTGAAAAATGGGGACTAGCGGGGGGGCGACACAATGAGCAGTTCTTC.

The chain links TRBV28 to TRBJ1-6, with 9 positions matching TRBD1. The germline V gene has CDR1 MDHEN and CDR2 SYDVKM. The CDR3 contains 13 residues. With V trimmed by 9 bases and J by 9 bases, 6 bases remained unmatched. The CDR3 DNA follows: TGTGCCAGTAAGGGACAGGGTACTTCACCCCTCCACTTT. It yields the protein CASKGQGTSPLHF.

CDR3 bases: TGTGCCAGCTCACCGGGACAGAGGAACACTGAAGCTTTCTTT. Translating gives CASSPGQRNTEAFF. V and J are TRBV18 and TRBJ1-1; 7 nucleotides agree with TRBD1. Per germline, CDR1 KGHSH and CDR2 LQKENI. J lost 1 base, V lost 3 bases, and 2 bases had no gene match. CDR3 length equals 14 residues.

The chain employs TRBV9 and TRBJ1-1, with TRBD1 matching over 10 bases. This CDR3 spans 18 amino acids. Germline V gene lookup returns CDR1 SGDLS and CDR2 YYNGEE. Trimming took 3 bases from V and 4 from J; bases not matched to a gene: 15. CDR3 protein: CASSGGYDRGLAGTEAFF. CDR3 in DNA: TGTGCCAGCAGCGGGGGATATGACAGGGGGCTTGCGGGCACTGAAGCTTTCTTT.

This clone was counted a few times. The chain carries TRBV7-8 and TRBJ1-6; no firm D call. Germline V gives CDR1 SGHVS, CDR2 FQNEAQ. V was clipped by 5 bases and J by 7 bases, with 12 bases between them. The CDR3 is made up of 14 amino acids. CDR3 amino acids: CASSPRLFNSPLHF. In nucleotides, the CDR3 is TGTGCCAGCAGCCCCCGACTGTTCAATTCACCCCTCCACTTT.

The chain has TRBV29-1 and TRBJ2-1; 12 nucleotides agree with TRBD2. J lost 8 bases, V lost 1 base, and 9 bases had no gene match. The CDR3 length is 16 residues. The germline V gene encodes CDR1 SQVTM and CDR2 ANQGSEA. The CDR3 nucleotides are TGCAGCGTTGAAGGTGGGCTAGCGGGAGGGCCCGATGAGCAGTTCTTC. Its translation: CSVEGGLAGGPDEQFF.

DNA of the CDR3: TGTGCCAGCAGCGCCCCATCGGGACTGGGTGAAAATGAGCAGTTCTTC. Translated, it gives CASSAPSGLGENEQFF. V is TRBV9 and J is TRBJ2-1; perhaps TRBD2 as D (6 bases). There are 16 residues in the CDR3. V was clipped by 3 bases and J by 7 bases, with 20 bases between them. Germline CDR1 SGDLS, CDR2 YYNGEE. The full variable domain, in which reference TRBV9 and TRBJ2-1 provide the parts outside the CDR3, is DSGVTQTPKHLITATGQRVTLRCSPRSGDLSVYWYQQSLDQGLQFLIQYYNGEERAKGNILERFSAQQFPDLHSELNLSSLELGDSALYFCASSAPSGLGENEQFFGPGTRLTVL.